Here is one T cell receptor (beta chain) with its context. Antigen specificity is unknown. The sample originates from a study of T cells after posttransplantation cyclophosphamide. Per germline, CDR1 SNHLY and CDR2 FYNNEI. After removal of 0 bases from V and 2 bases from J, the junction contained 2 bases not matched to a gene. This CDR3 has 15 residues. Overall study results and limits: Later blood repertoires were often dominated by clones from the donor CD8+ memory compartment. Blood and skin or GI T cell repertoires showed limited TRB overlap. Recipient CMV seropositivity and CMV reactivation strongly tracked TRB clonality.

On the day of bone marrow donation, the related graft donor provided peripheral blood. Assay: immunoSEQ multiplex PCR; the TCRdb copy retains only in-frame clones and omits some. The sample carries about 3,600 clones, 68% recorded once. Sequenced material: memory CD8+ T cells sorted from blood. The chain combines TRBV2 with TRBJ2-7; 9 nucleotides align to TRBD1. This receptor was obtained from a middle-aged man. The CDR3 region has the DNA TGTGCCAGCAGTGAAGCCGGGACAGGGCCCTACGAGCAGTACTTC. Its translation is CASSEAGTGPYEQYF.